This T cell receptor (beta chain) appears in the sequencing data of a study of T-cell reconstitution after alpha-beta-depleted transplantation in children. Study-level findings and limits: T-cell numbers and diversity one year post-transplant derived largely from freshly generated T cells.

This clonotype was recorded a few times. Antigen: not known. This CDR3 is built from 16 residues. Between the trimmed V and J ends, which lost 6 bases and 0 bases, there was a span of 15 bases. Unique molecular identifiers were incorporated when the TCRbeta library was constructed. TCRdb analysed the PCR reads with MiXCR anew, one entry per CDR3 protein. This table holds about 490,000 distinct CDR3 sequences, roughly a tenth found once. The sample was PBMCs, taken before TCRalphabeta/CD19-depleted stem cell transplant. The genes are TRBV12-3 or TRBV12-4 and TRBJ2-4; D possibly corresponds to TRBD2 (6 bases). This TCR was sampled from a child aged 2-15 years with inherited bone marrow failure, due to receive a stem cell transplant. CDR3 nucleotides: TGTGCCAGCAGCTCCCTAGCGTCAGTAGCCAAAAACATTCAGTACTTC. This sequence encodes CASSSLASVAKNIQYF.